One TCR beta chain is described in this entry. The length of the CDR3 is 14 residues. Germline values: CDR1 LGHNA, CDR2 YSLEER. The V and J ends lost 0 bases and 9 bases respectively, with 12 bases between them. The sample originates from a study of blood T cell repertoires in COVID-19. This table comes from immunoSEQ multiplex PCR, and its TCRdb copy is limited to in-frame clones, with some not included. The sample lists about 71,000 clones, more than 65% occurring once. What was sequenced was peripheral blood. The chain combines TRBV4-3 with TRBJ2-1; no firm D call. The TCR was taken from a woman aged 80 or older with active or convalescent COVID-19. CDR3 DNA: TGCGCCAGCAGCCAAGACAAAACAGCTCTTGAGCAGTTCTTC. This codes for CASSQDKTALEQFF.